This paragraph covers one TCR beta chain sequence. Its antigen remains unidentified. The data are from a study of shared clonotypes between healthy human individuals. A CD45RA+ naive subset and a CD45RA-negative memory subset were split from CD4+ cells. The V end lost 1 base, the J end lost 4 bases, and 15 bases lay between the germline ends. Germline CDR1 and CDR2: SGHTA and FQGNSA. This CDR3 contains 16 residues. Deep-level running was used for the assay. Only in-frame clones appear in the TCRdb table, and some are missing; sequencing was by immunoSEQ multiplex PCR. The sample lists about 1,500,000 clones, around 97% occurring once. Study-level findings and limits: Shared clonotypes: 4.5% to 6.5% naive CD4, 3% to 3.5% naive CD8, 2.3% memory CD4, 0.4% memory CD8.

The sample was naive CD4+ T cells sorted from blood. Subset denoted: CD45RA+ positively selected. The origin of this receptor is a young man in good health. The V and J genes are TRBV7-2 and TRBJ2-3, with D unclear. CDR3: CASSLVAWANPDTQYF. The CDR3 nucleotides are TGTGCCAGCAGCTTAGTAGCTTGGGCAAATCCAGATACGCAGTATTTT.